A selection of T cell receptor beta chains follows, all from one sample in a study of response to subunit inactivated influenza vaccine. Each CDR3 protein gets one entry after TCRdb re-called the RT-PCR reads with MiXCR. The sample has 450,000 to 600,000 distinct CDR3 sequences, about 8% seen once. Sequenced material: PBMCs from blood, taken approximately 25 months after vaccination. These receptors originate from a man in his fifties or sixties who received an inactivated influenza vaccine. CDR3s include the opening cysteine and the closing phenylalanine or tryptophan. A D gene is named only where the DNA matches it firmly. Clone size is shown for a subset of rows, as once, few, many or a class of expanded clone.

>TRBD2|TRBV19|TRBJ2-1|few
CASSGLAGGHLWGNEQFF
TGTGCCAGTAGCGGACTAGCGGGAGGGCACTTGTGGGGCAATGAGCAGTTCTTC
>TRBD2|TRBV19|TRBJ2-5|few
CASSAGTRRQETQYF
TGTGCCAGTAGTGCCGGGACTAGGAGACAAGAGACCCAGTACTTC
>TRBD1|TRBV20-1|TRBJ2-7|NA
CSVPTGALYEQYF
TGCAGTGTCCCGACAGGGGCCCTCTACGAGCAGTACTTC
>NA|TRBV20-1|TRBJ2-7|many
CSARDLRGGDEQYF
TGCAGTGCTAGAGATCTGAGGGGGGGCGACGAGCAGTACTTC
>TRBD2|TRBV4-1|TRBJ2-3|many
CASSPGGGRFLDTQYF
TGCGCCAGCAGCCCCGGGGGAGGGAGGTTTTTAGATACGCAGTATTTT
>NA|TRBV25-1|TRBJ2-2|few
CASSEVVGAGDTGELFF
TGTGCCAGCAGTGAAGTTGTTGGGGCAGGGGACACCGGGGAGCTGTTTTTT
>NA|TRBV5-5|TRBJ2-5|few
CASSPNPGMGETQYF
TGTGCCAGCAGCCCGAATCCCGGGATGGGAGAGACCCAGTACTTC
>NA|TRBV7-2|TRBJ1-2|NA
CASSLGETYYGYTF
TGTGCCAGCAGCTTAGGGGAGACCTACTATGGCTACACCTTC
>NA|TRBV28|TRBJ2-3|many
CATPVFALHFTDTQYF
TGTGCCACCCCCGTCTTCGCCCTCCACTTCACAGATACGCAGTATTTT
>NA|TRBV15|TRBJ1-5|many
CATSRDGQADSNQPQHF
TGTGCCACCAGCAGAGATGGGCAGGCCGATAGCAATCAGCCCCAGCATTTT
>NA|TRBV7-2|TRBJ2-5|many
CASSIQGGRETQYF
TGTGCCAGCAGCATACAGGGGGGGAGAGAGACCCAGTACTTC
>TRBD2|TRBV12-3/TRBV12-4|TRBJ2-6|many
CASSLILRGGVFSSGANVLTF
TGTGCCAGCAGTTTGATTCTGCGCGGGGGGGTCTTTTCTTCTGGGGCCAACGTCCTGACTTTC
>NA|TRBV18|TRBJ1-5|many
CASSQGLEQPQHF
TGTGCCAGCTCACAGGGGTTGGAACAGCCCCAGCATTTT
>NA|TRBV20-1|TRBJ2-3|few
CSAVGSGKTAQYF
TGCAGTGCCGTCGGGTCAGGGAAAACTGCGCAGTATTTT
>TRBD1|TRBV14|TRBJ2-7|few
CASSPSPWGRGRTSEQYF
TGTGCCAGCAGCCCTAGTCCATGGGGCAGGGGGCGAACTAGCGAGCAGTACTTC
>TRBD1|TRBV10-3|TRBJ2-5|few
CAISRTGFGETQYF
TGTGCCATCAGCCGGACAGGCTTCGGAGAGACCCAGTACTTC